This T cell receptor beta chain was sequenced during a study of T cell responses to AZD1222 COVID-19 vaccine. Notes on the study in general: Donors were largely white British and mainly female; clonal diversity was possibly underestimated.

Doses given second, at about 4 or about 12 weeks, were pooled. The data were produced by immunoSEQ multiplex PCR, yet TCRdb's version contains in-frame clones alone and is incomplete. The data show about 200,000 clones, 91% seen once. This clone was seen a few times. The antigen remains undetermined. CDR1 is KGHSH and CDR2 is LQKENI in the germline V gene. The CDR3 has 15 residues. The trim removed 6 bases at V and 6 bases at J, leaving 11 bases unmatched. Specimen: peripheral blood, collected 28 days after the second AZD1222 dose. This chain connects TRBV18 to TRBJ2-7, with 10 bases lining up with TRBD2. The clonotype originates from an adult who received the AZD1222 COVID-19 vaccine. The CDR3 coding sequence is TGTGCCAGCTCGCCGCCAGCGGGAGGGCTGGGCGAGCAGTACTTC. Its translation: CASSPPAGGLGEQYF.